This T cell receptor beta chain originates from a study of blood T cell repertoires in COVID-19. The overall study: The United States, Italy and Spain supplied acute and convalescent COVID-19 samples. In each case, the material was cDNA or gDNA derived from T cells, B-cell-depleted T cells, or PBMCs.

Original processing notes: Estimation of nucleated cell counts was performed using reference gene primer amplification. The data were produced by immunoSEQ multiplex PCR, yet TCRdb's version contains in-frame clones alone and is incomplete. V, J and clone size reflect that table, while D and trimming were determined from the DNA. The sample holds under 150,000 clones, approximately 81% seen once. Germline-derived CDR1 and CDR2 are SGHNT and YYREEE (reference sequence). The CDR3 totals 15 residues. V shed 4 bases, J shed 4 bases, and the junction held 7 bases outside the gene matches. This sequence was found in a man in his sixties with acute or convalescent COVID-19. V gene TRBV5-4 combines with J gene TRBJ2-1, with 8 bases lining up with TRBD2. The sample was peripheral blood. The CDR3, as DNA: TGTGCCAGCAGCCCTAGCGGGTTAGTATACAATGAGCAGTTCTTC. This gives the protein CASSPSGLVYNEQFF.